This TCR beta chain stems from a study of shared clonotypes between healthy human individuals. Per the original data handling: Junction-only immunoSEQ data arrived without quality scores, meaning filtering differed. Assay: immunoSEQ multiplex PCR; the TCRdb copy retains only in-frame clones and omits some. V, J and clone size are taken as reported in that table, and D and trimming were inferred from the DNA itself. The table records some 2,400,000 clones, approximately 94% of them present only once. The length of the CDR3 is 13 residues. Per germline, CDR1 ENHRY and CDR2 SYGVKD. V lost 7 bases, J lost 5 bases, and 11 bases lay in between.

The receptor comes from a man between 18 and 35 years old in good health. Sequenced input: naive CD4+ T cells sorted from blood. The subset was: CD45RA+ positively selected. This sequence joins TRBV10-3 and TRBJ2-2, with D perhaps matching TRBD1 (7 bases). CDR3 in amino acids: CAIKAGGTGELFF. The CDR3 DNA sequence: TGTGCCATCAAGGCAGGGGGGACCGGGGAGCTGTTTTTT.